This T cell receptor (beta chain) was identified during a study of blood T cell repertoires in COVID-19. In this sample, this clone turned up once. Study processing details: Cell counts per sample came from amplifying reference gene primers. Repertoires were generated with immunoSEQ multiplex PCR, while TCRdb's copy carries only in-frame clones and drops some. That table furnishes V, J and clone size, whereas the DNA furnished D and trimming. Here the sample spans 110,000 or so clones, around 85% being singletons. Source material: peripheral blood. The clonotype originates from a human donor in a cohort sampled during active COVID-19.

DNA for the CDR3: TGTGCCAGCAGCCCACCCTGGCCCGGGGAGCTGTTTTTT. Residues: CASSPPWPGELFF. This chain joins TRBV7-6 and TRBJ2-2; no firm D call. The CDR3 covers 13 residues. V lost 5 bases and J 6 bases, leaving 10 bases between the germline ends. The V gene's germline CDR1 is SGHVS and CDR2 FNYEAQ.